The clone carrying this T cell receptor beta chain was picked up many times. RNA transcripts were the source from which TCR beta CDR3 regions were amplified. The first round was an RT-PCR with HTBI primers, and the second round was a multiplex PCR. TCRdb processed the multiplex PCR reads anew with MiXCR; each CDR3 protein has one entry. This table holds 300,000 to 350,000 distinct CDR3 sequences, 17% found once. This specimen comes from a study of Graves' ophthalmopathy and Graves' hyperthyroidism. Moderate-to-severe activity, CAS ≥3, NOSPECS ≥4 and duration under 3 months were recorded for donors with ophthalmopathy. The TCR comes from an adult man with Graves' ophthalmopathy. The sequenced sample was peripheral blood.

The CDR3 loop is CASSEASGTYEQYF. The CDR3 nucleotides read TGTGCCAGCAGCGAGGCTAGCGGTACCTACGAGCAGTACTTC. The V gene is TRBV9, the J gene TRBJ2-7; TRBD2 matches 7 bases. Germline V gives CDR1 SGDLS, CDR2 YYNGEE. The CDR3 contains 14 residues. J lost 2 bases, V lost 3 bases, and 5 bases had no gene match. The full variable domain, in which reference TRBV9 and TRBJ2-7 provide the parts outside the CDR3, is DSGVTQTPKHLITATGQRVTLRCSPRSGDLSVYWYQQSLDQGLQFLIQYYNGEERAKGNILERFSAQQFPDLHSELNLSSLELGDSALYFCASSEASGTYEQYFGPGTRLTVT.